These 27 T cell receptor beta chains were sequenced from one sample in a study of identical twins (dated by TCRdb to about 2016). Library prep was done by 5' RACE. These reads were obtained on an Illumina HiSeq 2000. TCRdb handled the public reads itself, with Q25 trimming in fastp and clone calling in MiXCR, and kept productive beta chains. Each record represents a unique CDR3 protein, reported with the most common genes and DNA among its rows. The table for this sample lists around 280,000 distinct CDR3 sequences; about 8.3% of them were counted only once. Jointly, the top ten make up more than 2% of the sample. This sample also appeared in a second study, on yellow fever vaccine responses in identical twins.

Sequencing was performed on memory (CD45RO+) T cells sorted from blood. The sample's cell subset or site label, in plain terms: CD45RO+ enriched T cells. The receptors shown here come from a young woman in good health.

The V gene is TRBV24-1, the J gene TRBJ2-3; possibly TRBD2 for D (6 bases). The CDR3 covers 16 residues. CDR1 and CDR2 (germline): KGHDR, SFDVKD. Deletions cut 3 bases from V and 5 bases from J, with 17 bases between. The CDR3 sequence is CATSDPRAEGIDTQYF. The CDR3 nucleotides read TGTGCCACCAGTGATCCCCGGGCGGAGGGAATAGATACGCAGTATTTT.

This clonotype occurred many times. V and J are TRBV10-3 and TRBJ2-3; D is possibly TRBD2 (6 bases). Trimming left V 8 bases short and J 1 base short, with 7 bases between. This CDR3 contains 12 residues. Germline CDR1 reads ENHRY; CDR2 reads SYGVKD. CDR3 amino acids: CAIGTGTDTQYF. CDR3 sequence (DNA): TGTGCCATCGGGACTGGCACAGATACGCAGTATTTT.

This chain joins TRBV24-1 and TRBJ2-1; D is possibly TRBD1 (6 bases). Trimming pared 10 bases from V and 7 bases from J, leaving 13 bases between. The CDR3 covers 12 residues. From germline, CDR1 is KGHDR and CDR2 SFDVKD. In DNA, the CDR3 is TGTGCCACAGGACAGAATGGGAATGAGCAGTTCTTC. Translation: CATGQNGNEQFF.

This clonotype was picked up many times. The chain joins TRBV5-1 to TRBJ2-1, with D perhaps matching TRBD2 (6 bases). Trimming left V 1 base short and J 2 bases short, with 10 bases between. Germline CDR1 SGHRS, CDR2 YFSETQ. The CDR3 contains 15 residues. CDR3 DNA sequence: TGCGCCAGCAGCTTGTCCGGCGGGGCCTACAATGAGCAGTTCTTC. This gives the protein CASSLSGGAYNEQFF.

This clonotype was seen only a few times. This chain uses TRBV18 with TRBJ1-1; D call uncertain. The germline V gene encodes CDR1 KGHSH and CDR2 LQKENI. The ends were cut back, 5 bases at V and 7 bases at J, with 11 bases in the middle. The CDR3 length is 12 residues. CDR3 sequence (DNA): TGTGCCAGCTCAGTGGGGTCCTATGAAGCTTTCTTT. This codes for CASSVGSYEAFF.

The chain couples TRBV7-3 to TRBJ2-1; D gene ambiguous. With 2 bases removed from V and 10 bases from J, the gap between germline ends came to 6 bases. This CDR3 has 11 residues. CDR1 is SGHTA and CDR2 is FQGTGA in the germline V gene. CDR3 coding DNA: TGTGCCAGCAGCTTAGGGCGGGAGCAGTTCTTC. Its protein is CASSLGREQFF.

The sample holds many counts of this clonotype. V gene TRBV7-8 combines with J gene TRBJ2-3; 11 bases agree with TRBD2. The CDR3 runs to 16 residues. V lost 7 bases to trimming and J lost 1 base; unmatched junction nucleotides: 7. The germline CDR1 and CDR2 sequences are SGHVS and FQNEAQ. CDR3 protein: CASTRIAGGGTDTQYF. CDR3 DNA sequence: TGTGCCAGCACCCGGATAGCGGGGGGGGGCACAGATACGCAGTATTTT.

This clonotype was seen at least ten times. This chain joins TRBV5-6 and TRBJ2-1, with TRBD2 matching 7 bases. This CDR3 comprises 12 residues. V gave up 0 bases and J gave up 9 bases; unmatched junction bases: 0. The germline CDR1 and CDR2 sequences are SGHDT and YYEEEE. The CDR3 DNA follows: TGTGCCAGCAGCTTGGTAGCGGGTGAGCAGTTCTTC. Encoded protein: CASSLVAGEQFF. Drawing the rest from reference TRBV5-6 and TRBJ2-1, the complete variable domain is DAGVTQSPTHLIKTRGQQVTLRCSPKSGHDTVSWYQQALGQGPQFIFQYYEEEERQRGNFPDRFSGHQFPNYSSELNVNALLLGDSALYLCASSLVAGEQFFGPGTRLTVL.

This clonotype was seen a handful of times. V gene TRBV4-1 combines with J gene TRBJ1-1, with TRBD1 matching 8 bases. With 1 base clipped from V and 0 bases from J, the junction kept 4 bases outside the gene matches. Germline V gene sequence: CDR1 MGHRA, CDR2 YSYEKL. This CDR3 contains 16 residues. CDR3 protein: CASSQVPDRVNTEAFF. Here the CDR3 DNA reads TGCGCCAGCAGCCAAGTACCGGACAGGGTGAACACTGAAGCTTTCTTT.

The chain couples TRBV10-2 to TRBJ1-5; no clear D. CDR3 length: 16 amino acids. The germline V gene has CDR1 WSHSY and CDR2 SAAADI. The V end lost 2 bases, the J end lost 0 bases, and 11 bases lay between the germline ends. CDR3 coding DNA: TGCGCCAGCAGTGAGCGGAGAGATTATAGCAATCAGCCCCAGCATTTT. This translates into CASSERRDYSNQPQHF.

The chain combines TRBV5-1 with TRBJ1-1; D is unclear. Germline values: CDR1 SGHRS, CDR2 YFSETQ. The CDR3 sequence is 14 residues long. V dropped 2 bases and J dropped 0 bases, with 8 bases sitting between them. The CDR3 DNA is TGCGCCAGCAGCTTTCGCCGAATGAACACTGAAGCTTTCTTT. Its protein product is CASSFRRMNTEAFF.

This clonotype was seen many times. The genes are TRBV5-1 and TRBJ1-5; the match to TRBD1 covers 10 bases. CDR3 length equals 15 residues. The V and J ends lost 4 bases and 2 bases, in that order; junction bases with no gene match: 3. CDR1 and CDR2 (germline): SGHRS, YFSETQ. CDR3 sequence (DNA): TGCGCCAGCAGCCCAGGGACAGGGGGCAATCAGCCCCAGCATTTT. This translates into CASSPGTGGNQPQHF.

Only a few counts were recorded for this clonotype. This sequence joins TRBV6-1 and TRBJ2-3, with TRBD1 identical over 10 bases. The germline V gene encodes CDR1 MNHNS and CDR2 SASEGT. V lost 6 bases and J lost 2; bases outside the gene matches: 8. The CDR3 runs to 16 residues. The CDR3 coding sequence is TGTGCCAGCAGCAAGGGGACAGGGGTATCCACAGATACGCAGTATTTT. This translates into CASSKGTGVSTDTQYF.

This clonotype was seen ten or more times. J is TRBJ2-2 and V is TRBV4-1; D call uncertain. This CDR3 has 14 residues. The V gene lost 0 bases and the J gene lost 6 bases, with 8 bases spanning the gap. Germline V lookup: CDR1 MGHRA, CDR2 YSYEKL. In DNA, the CDR3 is TGCGCCAGCAGCCAAGATATTTGGGCCGGGGAGCTGTTTTTT. Its protein is CASSQDIWAGELFF.

The V gene is TRBV6-5, the J gene TRBJ1-4; 8 bases line up with TRBD1. From germline, CDR1 is MNHEY and CDR2 SVGAGI. V dropped 0 bases and J dropped 4; count of bases not matched to a gene: 1. The CDR3 is 15 amino acids. The CDR3 loop is CASSYSGQVNEKLFF. CDR3 nucleotide sequence: TGTGCCAGCAGTTACTCGGGACAGGTTAATGAAAAACTGTTTTTT.

This clonotype was seen at least ten times. V gene TRBV24-1 combines with J gene TRBJ2-1; the match to TRBD2 covers 7 bases. The V segment lost 2 bases and the J segment 6 bases; nucleotides outside the gene matches: 12. The length of the CDR3 is 17 residues. Germline lookup yields CDR1 KGHDR and CDR2 SFDVKD. CDR3 nucleotides: TGTGCCACCAGTGATTCTCCCGGGACTAAGGGAGGCAATGAGCAGTTCTTC. This encodes CATSDSPGTKGGNEQFF.

In this sample, this clonotype turned up many times. V usage is TRBV18 and J usage is TRBJ2-7, with 8 bases that match TRBD1. The CDR3 extends over 13 amino acids. V shed 4 bases, J shed 5 bases, and the junction held 4 bases outside the gene matches. CDR1 is KGHSH, CDR2 LQKENI, per germline. The chain's CDR3 is CASSRQGTHEQYF. The CDR3 bases are TGTGCCAGCTCACGACAGGGGACCCACGAGCAGTACTTC.

The chain is built from TRBV5-1 and TRBJ2-1; 10 bases are a match to TRBD2. CDR3 length: 16 residues. Germline V gives CDR1 SGHRS, CDR2 YFSETQ. The trim removed 1 base at V and 5 bases at J, leaving 6 bases unmatched. CDR3 protein: CASSLLLAGNNNEQFF. In DNA, the CDR3 is TGCGCCAGCAGCTTGTTACTAGCGGGAAACAACAATGAGCAGTTCTTC.

The J gene is TRBJ1-2, the V gene TRBV7-2, with 7 bases fitting TRBD1. The CDR3 totals 15 residues. The V and J ends lost 4 bases and 7 bases, in that order; junction bases with no gene match: 12. Germline CDR1 SGHTA, CDR2 FQGNSA. The CDR3 protein is CASSSNPTGKGGYTF. The CDR3 DNA reads TGTGCCAGCAGCTCAAATCCGACAGGGAAGGGTGGCTACACCTTC.

This clonotype has more than one count but fewer than ten. The genes are TRBV6-5 and TRBJ2-3; 14 positions match TRBD2. Per germline, CDR1 MNHEY and CDR2 SVGAGI. This CDR3 contains 17 residues. The J segment lost 6 bases and the V segment lost 2 bases, leaving 7 bases of the junction unmatched. The CDR3 nucleotides read TGTGCCAGCAGTTACGGGACTAGCGGGAGAGTAGCGGATACGCAGTATTTT. It is translated as CASSYGTSGRVADTQYF.

This clonotype was observed a handful of times. The CDR3 bases are TGTGCCAGCAGCCAAGACGAGACTAGCCTAAATATTAAAAACATTCAGTACTTC. It codes for CASSQDETSLNIKNIQYF. V gene TRBV4-2 combines with J gene TRBJ2-4; 7 nucleotides align to TRBD2. With 0 bases clipped from V and 4 bases from J, the junction kept 12 bases outside the gene matches. The CDR3 runs to 18 residues. Germline V CDR1 and CDR2: LGHNA, YNFKEQ.

This clonotype has just a few counts. The chain combines TRBV7-6 with TRBJ2-2; 9 bases align to TRBD2. J gave up 6 bases and V 7 bases, and 9 bases lay outside the gene matches. The length of the CDR3 is 15 residues. Germline assignment: CDR1 SGHVS and CDR2 FNYEAQ. In DNA, the CDR3 is TGTGCCAGCACCCCACGGAGCGGGAGGCCCGGGGAGCTGTTTTTT. This translates into CASTPRSGRPGELFF.

V gene TRBV19 combines with J gene TRBJ1-2, with D perhaps TRBD1 (6 bases). This CDR3 contains 14 residues. In germline, CDR1 is LNHDA, CDR2 SQIVND (reference sequence). V lost 8 bases to trimming and J lost 4 bases, with 17 bases between them. CDR3 nucleotide sequence: TGTGCCAGTGGAGGTCGGGGGCGGGGCTATGGCTACACCTTC. Its protein is CASGGRGRGYGYTF.

This clonotype was observed many times. This rearrangement joins TRBV6-5 to TRBJ1-5; no reliable D call. Trimming pared 5 bases from V and 5 bases from J, leaving 10 bases between. Germline V lookup: CDR1 MNHEY, CDR2 SVGAGI. The CDR3 consists of 13 residues. The chain's CDR3 is CASSHEMHQPQHF. DNA of the CDR3: TGTGCCAGCAGTCACGAGATGCATCAGCCCCAGCATTTT.

The rearrangement links TRBV6-1 to TRBJ2-7; D uncertain. CDR1 MNHNS and CDR2 SASEGT come from the germline V gene. Trimming removed 3 bases at V and 6 bases at J, with 9 bases between. CDR3 length: 12 amino acids. For the CDR3, the DNA is TGTGCCAGCAGTGACTATGGGTTCGAGCAGTACGTC. This gives the protein CASSDYGFEQYV.

The sample holds a few counts of this clonotype. This chain connects TRBV5-4 to TRBJ2-2; maybe TRBD1 (5 bases). V was cut by 0 bases and J by 6 bases, with 12 bases left in between. The CDR3 has 15 residues. CDR1 and CDR2 from the germline V gene are SGHNT and YYREEE (reference sequence). The CDR3 loop is CASSLVGRVAGELFF. In DNA, the CDR3 is TGTGCCAGCAGCTTGGTGGGCAGGGTGGCCGGGGAGCTGTTTTTT.

This clonotype rates as medium-sized. The rearrangement joins TRBV4-1 to TRBJ2-5; possibly TRBD1 or TRBD2 for D (5 bases each). Germline loops: CDR1 MGHRA, CDR2 YSYEKL. V dropped 0 bases and J dropped 1 base, with 12 bases sitting between them. This CDR3 has 16 residues. CDR3 in amino acids: CASSQDIRGFQETQYF. As DNA, the CDR3 is TGCGCCAGCAGCCAAGATATCCGGGGCTTCCAAGAGACCCAGTACTTC.